This T cell receptor beta chain was sequenced for a study of T cells in Graves' hyperthyroidism and ophthalmopathy. The study's findings and limits: Ophthalmopathy was identified by the model a median around 6 months ahead of onset. Blood held most thyroid clonotypes expanded above 0.001 frequency.

TCR beta CDR3 regions were amplified from RNA. TCR CDR3 underwent first-round RT-PCR with the HTBI primer set. TCRdb independently ran MiXCR on the multiplex PCR reads; one entry per CDR3 protein. The table lists roughly 740,000 distinct CDR3 sequences, about 15% of them singletons. This clonotype was observed a handful of times. Its antigen is still unknown. V dropped 3 bases and J dropped 0 bases, with 9 bases sitting between them. The length of the CDR3 is 15 residues. Germline V gene data show CDR1 as KGHDR and CDR2 as SFDVKD. Stable Graves' hyperthyroidism meant no ophthalmopathy progression within 18 months. Newly diagnosed hyperthyroidism patients aged 18 to 65 years had disease lasting under 2 months.

This TCR was sampled from a man aged 18 to 30 with Graves' hyperthyroidism. Sequenced input: blood. V usage is TRBV24-1 and J usage is TRBJ2-3; weak D call: TRBD2 (6 bases). The chain's CDR3 is CATSDRSGSTDTQYF. DNA for the CDR3: TGTGCCACCAGTGATCGGAGCGGGAGCACAGATACGCAGTATTTT.